One and the same sample provided the 16 T cell receptor beta chains below, sequenced in a study of cytomegalovirus exposure and HLA in healthy donors. Researchers ran the PCR with 60 Vbeta and 13 Jbeta primers. TCRdb's copy holds only in-frame clones and misses some; the assay was immunoSEQ multiplex PCR. Of about 200,000 clones in the sample, approximately 80% were seen once. What was sequenced was PBMCs. Every receptor here comes from a girl aged 10-17 years in good health and CMV-seronegative.

This clone occurred a few times. Written as DNA, the CDR3 is TGTGCCAGCAGCCAACAGGAGTACACTGAAGCTTTCTTT. It is translated as CASSQQEYTEAFF. The chain couples TRBV7-2 to TRBJ1-1, with D possibly being TRBD1 (5 bases). The CDR3 contains 13 residues. V dropped 5 bases and J dropped 3 bases, with 10 bases sitting between them. CDR1 is SGHTA, CDR2 FQGNSA, per germline.

The CDR3 spells CASSLAAGRNIGNTIYF. The CDR3 bases are TGCGCCAGCAGCTTGGCCGCGGGACGGAATATTGGAAACACCATATATTTT. This chain joins TRBV5-1 and TRBJ1-3; D possibly corresponds to TRBD1 (5 bases). Germline V lookup: CDR1 SGHRS, CDR2 YFSETQ. The CDR3 totals 17 residues. The V and J ends lost 0 bases and 3 bases respectively, with 16 bases between them.

The chain has TRBV27 and TRBJ1-2; 11 positions agree with TRBD1. The ends lost 6 bases at V and 8 bases at J; junction bases unmatched: 11. This CDR3 is 15 amino acids long. Germline CDR1 and CDR2: MNHEY and SMNVEV (reference sequence). The CDR3 DNA is TGTGCCAGCAGATACTGGGACAGGGGGTTCGGAGGCTACACCTTC. Encoded protein: CASRYWDRGFGGYTF.

This chain connects TRBV6-1 to TRBJ1-2; the D gene is possibly TRBD1 (5 bases). CDR1 is MNHNS and CDR2 is SASEGT in the germline V gene. The CDR3 contains 14 residues. V lost 2 bases to trimming and J lost 3 bases, with 10 bases between them. The CDR3 bases are TGTGCCAGCAGTGAATACGGGGGTGACTATGGCTACACCTTC. Amino acid sequence: CASSEYGGDYGYTF.

The chain carries TRBV11-2 and TRBJ1-3, with D possibly TRBD1 on 6 matching bases. Trimming took off 5 bases at V and 3 bases at J, with 17 bases between the two ends. The CDR3 sequence is 16 residues long. Germline V gives CDR1 SGHAT, CDR2 FQNNGV. CDR3 region: CASSAQAGAGGNTIYF. DNA for the CDR3: TGTGCCAGCAGCGCCCAGGCGGGGGCGGGTGGAAACACCATATATTTT.

The rearrangement joins TRBV6-1 to TRBJ1-4, with D perhaps matching TRBD1 (6 bases). Germline loops: CDR1 MNHNS, CDR2 SASEGT. CDR3 length equals 15 residues. V gave up 5 bases and J gave up 7 bases, with 17 bases separating them. As DNA, the CDR3 is TGTGCCAGCAGTTCATACAACAGGGCTTCTGAAAAACTGTTTTTT. It yields the protein CASSSYNRASEKLFF.

The rearrangement joins TRBV7-9 to TRBJ1-4; 7 nucleotides align to TRBD1. The CDR3 spans 14 residues. The junction had 8 bases not matched to a gene; V was cut back by 5 bases and J by 8 bases. Germline V lookup: CDR1 SEHNR, CDR2 FQNEAQ (reference sequence). CDR3: CASSIDRVWEKLFF. DNA for the CDR3: TGTGCCAGCAGCATAGACAGGGTATGGGAAAAACTGTTTTTT. The full variable domain, rest sourced from reference TRBV7-9 and TRBJ1-4, is DTGVSQNPRHKITKRGQNVTFRCDPISEHNRLYWYRQTLGQGPEFLTYFQNEAQLEKSRLLSDRFSAERPKGSFSTLEIQRTEQGDSAMYLCASSIDRVWEKLFFGSGTQLSVL.

The rearrangement links TRBV6-5 to TRBJ2-2; no clear D gene. V lost 4 bases, J lost 5 bases, and 5 bases lay in between. This CDR3 is 12 amino acids long. Germline CDR1 and CDR2: MNHEY and SVGAGI. Written as DNA, the CDR3 is TGTGCCAGCAGTTCCCATACCGGGGAGCTGTTTTTT. Protein sequence: CASSSHTGELFF.

The J gene is TRBJ1-2, the V gene TRBV5-8; 7 bases are shared with TRBD1. This CDR3 has 16 amino acids. V trimming: 3 bases; J trimming: 4 bases; junction bases outside the gene matches: 12. Germline lookup yields CDR1 SGHTS and CDR2 YDEGEE. CDR3 residues: CASSSVMTTGTYGYTF. DNA of the CDR3: TGTGCCAGCAGCTCCGTAATGACGACAGGGACCTATGGCTACACCTTC.

V gene TRBV19 combines with J gene TRBJ1-1; D is unclear. The CDR3 contains 15 residues. The V end lost 5 bases, the J end lost 3 bases, and 16 bases lay between the germline ends. From germline, CDR1 is LNHDA and CDR2 SQIVND (reference sequence). The CDR3 loop is CASSQRMAGDTEAFF. The CDR3 DNA reads as TGTGCCAGTAGTCAACGAATGGCGGGTGACACTGAAGCTTTCTTT. Using reference TRBV19 and TRBJ1-1 for the parts outside the CDR3, the full variable domain is DGGITQSPKYLFRKEGQNVTLSCEQNLNHDAMYWYRQDPGQGLRLIYYSQIVNDFQKGDIAEGYSVSREKKESFPLTVTSAQKNPTAFYLCASSQRMAGDTEAFFGQGTRLTVV.

As concerns this clone: It is unclear where the CDR3 begins or ends on the DNA, so no DNA is shown, and the CDR3 is as TCRdb lists it. V gene TRBV9 combines with J gene TRBJ1-2. The CDR3 is 12 amino acids long, termini counted. Germline assignment: CDR1 SGDLS and CDR2 YYNGEE. This CDR3 is CASSTSARGYTF.

The J gene is TRBJ2-5, the V gene TRBV9; 9 positions agree with TRBD1. CDR1 and CDR2 (germline): SGDLS, YYNGEE. The CDR3 totals 14 residues. V shed 3 bases, J shed 5 bases, and the junction held 5 bases outside the gene matches. The CDR3 loop is CASSETGGRETQYF. DNA of the CDR3: TGTGCCAGCAGCGAGACAGGGGGGAGGGAGACCCAGTACTTC.

The rearrangement joins TRBV18 to TRBJ2-3; D perhaps matches TRBD2 (5 bases). CDR3 length: 16 amino acids. Germline assignment: CDR1 KGHSH and CDR2 LQKENI. Trimming left V 2 bases short and J 1 base short, with 13 bases between. The CDR3, as DNA: TGTGCCAGCTCACCATCGGCTAGCATGGGCACAGATACGCAGTATTTT. Residues: CASSPSASMGTDTQYF.

The rearrangement joins TRBV28 to TRBJ1-3; 8 bases align to TRBD1. V gave up 5 bases and J gave up 0 bases; unmatched junction bases: 12. This CDR3 contains 18 residues. Germline-derived CDR1 and CDR2 are MDHEN and SYDVKM. The CDR3 region is CASSPPVHRGFSGNTIYF. In nucleotides, the CDR3 is TGTGCCAGCAGTCCCCCGGTCCACAGGGGGTTCTCTGGAAACACCATATATTTT.

This clone was found a few times. The chain has TRBV5-6 and TRBJ1-5; no clear D gene. There are 12 residues in the CDR3. Trimming removed 4 bases from V and 5 bases from J, with 7 bases in between. Germline lookup yields CDR1 SGHDT and CDR2 YYEEEE. This CDR3 reads CASSRFDQPQHF. The CDR3 coding sequence is TGTGCCAGCAGCCGTTTTGATCAGCCCCAGCATTTT. The entire variable domain, with the rest obtained from reference TRBV5-6 and TRBJ1-5, is as follows: DAGVTQSPTHLIKTRGQQVTLRCSPKSGHDTVSWYQQALGQGPQFIFQYYEEEERQRGNFPDRFSGHQFPNYSSELNVNALLLGDSALYLCASSRFDQPQHFGDGTRLSIL.

V is TRBV4-1 and J is TRBJ2-1; TRBD2 agrees at 14 bases. The CDR3 totals 16 residues. Germline lookup yields CDR1 MGHRA and CDR2 YSYEKL. V was pared by 3 bases and J by 7 bases, with 5 bases of the junction left unmatched. CDR3 coding DNA: TGCGCCAGCAGCCACCCCGGGACTAGCGGGAGTAATGAGCAGTTCTTC. It translates to CASSHPGTSGSNEQFF.